The rows below give T cell receptor beta chains drawn from one sample of a study of T-cell memory formation after mild COVID-19. A single record per CDR3 protein comes from TCRdb applying MiXCR to the 5' RACE reads. The data contain about 280,000 distinct CDR3 sequences, less than 9.5% of them singletons. Sequencing was carried out using PBMCs or a T cell subset sorted from them (not recorded which). These receptors all come from a man between 18 and 35 years old who had mild COVID-19 (a few samples of this study predate the infection). Cell type and time point are not known. CDR3s leave out the opening cysteine and the closing phenylalanine or tryptophan.

TRBV9,TRBJ2-7,ASSVGPGQAYEQY
TRBV6-1,TRBJ1-1,ASSAYPGEAF
TRBV12-3/TRBV12-4,TRBJ2-5,ASSLLSSSFGTQY
TRBV7-2,TRBJ1-1,ASSLAPGLGTEAF
TRBV4-3,TRBJ2-1,ASSQGITNEQF
TRBV7-2,TRBJ1-1,ASSSGSAAVAF
TRBV7-2,TRBJ2-3,ASSPAAPRPDTQY
TRBV7-3,TRBJ2-7,ASSLMGQGVDEQY
TRBV6-5,TRBJ2-3,ASSTGVLGTDTQY
TRBV3-1,TRBJ2-5,ASSQNSAPQETQY
TRBV4-1,TRBJ1-4,ASSQDPGTGAEKLF
TRBV20-1,TRBJ2-7,SARDLIYSGGAPHSYEQY
TRBV9,TRBJ2-2,ASSVQGAGDTGELF
TRBV4-2,TRBJ1-1,ASSQQSGHLNTEVF
TRBV7-9,TRBJ2-3,ASSLGAKSTDTQY
TRBV7-3,TRBJ2-1,ASSATSGGFNEQF
TRBV11-2,TRBJ1-1,ASSLETGSWAF
TRBV12-3/TRBV12-4,TRBJ1-5,ASSVPPQPQH
TRBV2,TRBJ2-5,ASPGTGARETQY
TRBV11-2,TRBJ2-2,ASSRLAGGNTGELF
TRBV4-3,TRBJ2-6,ASSQRGGLSGANVLT
TRBV19,TRBJ2-3,ASSIGPGGDTQY
TRBV6-6,TRBJ2-7,ASSFWDRDYEQY
TRBV7-2,TRBJ1-6,ASSPRQSSYNSPLH
TRBV7-6,TRBJ2-1,ASSLGGRPPYNEQF
TRBV5-5,TRBJ2-7,ASSSQERYRSYEQY
TRBV4-1,TRBJ2-5,ASSHRLAGAQETQY
TRBV5-1,TRBJ2-3,ASSIGQVKDTQY
TRBV7-2,TRBJ2-5,ASSFPSPARETQY
TRBV11-2,TRBJ2-1,ASSFGSYEQF